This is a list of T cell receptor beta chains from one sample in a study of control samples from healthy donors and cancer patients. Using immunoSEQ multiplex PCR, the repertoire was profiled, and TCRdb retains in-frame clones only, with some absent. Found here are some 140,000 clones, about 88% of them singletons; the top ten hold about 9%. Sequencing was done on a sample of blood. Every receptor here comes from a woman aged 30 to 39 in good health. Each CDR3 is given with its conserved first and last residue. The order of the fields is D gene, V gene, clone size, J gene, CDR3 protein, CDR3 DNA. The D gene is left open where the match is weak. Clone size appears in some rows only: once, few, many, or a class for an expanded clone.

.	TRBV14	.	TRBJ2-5	CASSSPLDLGETQYF	TGTGCCAGCAGCTCACCTCTCGACCTAGGAGAGACCCAGTACTTC
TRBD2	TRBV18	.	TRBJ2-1	CASSPGTSGSVDNEQFF	TGTGCCAGCTCACCAGGGACTAGCGGGAGCGTGGACAATGAGCAGTTCTTC
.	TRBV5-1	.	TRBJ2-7	CASSLESTYEQYF	TGCGCCAGCAGCTTGGAATCTACCTACGAGCAGTACTTC
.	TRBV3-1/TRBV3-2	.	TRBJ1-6	CASSQESYYSPLHF	TGTGCCAGCAGCCAAGAGTCGTACTATTCACCCCTCCACTTT
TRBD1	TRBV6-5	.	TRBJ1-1	CASSSLVTGYITEAFF	TGTGCCAGCAGTTCTCTAGTGACAGGGTACATCACTGAAGCTTTCTTT
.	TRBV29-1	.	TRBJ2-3	CSVEGGLPHRTDTQYF	TGCAGCGTTGAGGGGGGACTTCCACATCGCACAGATACGCAGTATTTT
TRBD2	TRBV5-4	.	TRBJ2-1	CASSPGWVLAGRNEQFF	TGTGCCAGCAGCCCTGGTTGGGTCCTAGCGGGACGGAATGAGCAGTTCTTC
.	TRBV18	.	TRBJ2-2	CASSPVGEGTGELFF	TGTGCCAGCTCACCAGTGGGAGAGGGTACCGGGGAGCTGTTTTTT
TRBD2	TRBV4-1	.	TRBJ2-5	CASSQPGLAGLETQYF	TGCGCCAGCAGCCAACCAGGGCTAGCGGGTTTGGAGACCCAGTACTTC
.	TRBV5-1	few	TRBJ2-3	CASSLPGGSTDTQYF	TGCGCCAGCAGTTTGCCGGGTGGCAGCACAGATACGCAGTATTTT
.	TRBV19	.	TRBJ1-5	CASSIGRNQPQHF	TGTGCCAGTAGTATAGGGCGCAATCAGCCCCAGCATTTT
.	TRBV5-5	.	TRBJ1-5	CASSLAPGGQPQHF	TGTGCCAGCAGCTTGGCCCCCGGCGGTCAGCCCCAGCATTTT
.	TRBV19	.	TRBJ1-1	CASSIQRGNTEAFF	TGTGCCAGTAGTATTCAAAGGGGAAACACTGAAGCTTTCTTT
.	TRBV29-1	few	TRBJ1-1	CSVVGGTEAFF	TGCAGCGTTGTCGGCGGCACTGAAGCTTTCTTT
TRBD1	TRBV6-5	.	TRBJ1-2	CASKEGQAANYGYTF	TGTGCCAGCAAAGAGGGACAGGCGGCTAACTATGGCTACACCTTC
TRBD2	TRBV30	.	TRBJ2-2	CAWSKVAGVGTGELFF	TGTGCCTGGAGTAAGGTAGCGGGAGTGGGTACCGGGGAGCTGTTTTTT
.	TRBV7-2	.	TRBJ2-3	CASSLALGWADTQYF	TGTGCCAGCAGCTTAGCGCTCGGTTGGGCGGATACGCAGTATTTT
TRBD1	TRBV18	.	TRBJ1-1	CASSRGDRNTEAFF	TGTGCCAGCTCACGGGGGGACAGGAACACTGAAGCTTTCTTT
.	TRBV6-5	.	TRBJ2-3	CASSLGGGALDTQYF	TGTGCCAGCAGTTTAGGGGGGGGCGCCTTAGATACGCAGTATTTT
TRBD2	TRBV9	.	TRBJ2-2	CASSVGLAANTGELFF	TGTGCCAGCAGCGTAGGACTAGCGGCGAACACCGGGGAGCTGTTTTTT
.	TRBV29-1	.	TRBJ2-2	CSALSGTNTGELFF	TGCAGCGCGCTTAGCGGAACGAACACCGGGGAGCTGTTTTTT
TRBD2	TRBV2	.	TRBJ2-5	CAYQTGGETQYF	TGTGCCTATCAAACGGGAGGTGAGACCCAGTACTTC
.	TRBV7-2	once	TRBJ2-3	CASSLLQRGTDTQYF	TGTGCCAGCAGCTTATTGCAGCGGGGCACAGATACGCAGTATTTT
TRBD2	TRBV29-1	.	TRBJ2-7	CSVAGTSGRYEQYF	TGCAGCGTCGCCGGGACTAGCGGAAGGTACGAGCAGTACTTC
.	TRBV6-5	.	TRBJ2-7	CASRGGTVYEQYF	TGTGCCAGCAGAGGCGGGACGGTCTACGAGCAGTACTTC
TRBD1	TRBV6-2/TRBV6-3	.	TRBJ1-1	CASSFPRTGRTEAFF	TGTGCCAGCAGTTTTCCCCGGACAGGGCGAACTGAAGCTTTCTTT
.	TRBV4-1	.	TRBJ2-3	CASRPRTDYQQDTQYF	TGCGCCAGCAGACCGCGGACAGACTACCAACAAGATACGCAGTATTTT
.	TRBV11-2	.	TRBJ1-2	CASSLKGPNYGYTF	TGTGCCAGCAGCTTAAAGGGACCGAACTATGGCTACACCTTC
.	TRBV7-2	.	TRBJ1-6	CASSVGRGYNSPLHF	TGTGCCAGCAGCGTAGGACGGGGCTATAATTCACCCCTCCACTTT
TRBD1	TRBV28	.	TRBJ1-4	CASSPNDRAYEKLFF	TGTGCCAGCAGTCCAAACGACAGGGCCTATGAAAAACTGTTTTTT
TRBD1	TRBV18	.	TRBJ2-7	CASSLGQGESEQYF	TGTGCCAGCTCACTGGGACAGGGGGAGTCCGAGCAGTACTTC
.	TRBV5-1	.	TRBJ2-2	CASSLTGPVTGELFF	TGCGCCAGCAGCTTGACAGGGCCGGTCACCGGGGAGCTGTTTTTT
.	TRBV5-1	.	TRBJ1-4	CASSSKGANEKLFF	TGCGCCAGCAGCTCTAAAGGGGCTAATGAAAAACTGTTTTTT
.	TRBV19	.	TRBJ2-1	CASSIDRQGGSNEQFF	TGTGCCAGTAGTATAGATCGGCAGGGGGGTAGTAATGAGCAGTTCTTC
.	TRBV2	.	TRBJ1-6	CASSEVYVGGLRSPLHF	TGTGCCAGCAGTGAAGTGTATGTCGGGGGGTTGAGATCACCCCTCCACTTT
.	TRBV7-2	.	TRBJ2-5	CASSLGVGDQYF	TGTGCCAGCAGCTTAGGTGTCGGGGACCAGTACTTC
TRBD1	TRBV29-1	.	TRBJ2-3	CSVGQGTSTDTQYF	TGCAGCGTTGGACAGGGGACTAGCACAGATACGCAGTATTTT
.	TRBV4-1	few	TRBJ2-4	CASSQVLPLGSAKNIQYF	TGCGCCAGCAGCCAAGTACTCCCTCTAGGGTCTGCCAAAAACATTCAGTACTTC
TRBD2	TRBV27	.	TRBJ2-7	CASSRGLAEIEQYF	TGTGCCAGCAGCAGGGGACTAGCGGAGATCGAGCAGTACTTC
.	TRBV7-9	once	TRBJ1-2	CASSLAMGQGYGYTF	TGTGCCAGCAGCTTAGCGATGGGGCAGGGCTATGGCTACACCTTC
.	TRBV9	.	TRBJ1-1	CASSVVVGNTEAFF	TGTGCCAGCAGCGTAGTTGTGGGGAACACTGAAGCTTTCTTT
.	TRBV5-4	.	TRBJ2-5	CASSLSGVEETQYF	TGTGCCAGCAGCTTGAGTGGGGTCGAAGAGACCCAGTACTTC
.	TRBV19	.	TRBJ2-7	CASSIALWAGPSYEQYF	TGTGCCAGTAGTATAGCCCTATGGGCAGGGCCATCCTACGAGCAGTACTTC
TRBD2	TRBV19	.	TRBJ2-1	CASSPSGRRTSGKFSNEQFF	TGTGCCAGTAGTCCCTCGGGACGGAGGACTAGCGGGAAGTTCTCCAATGAGCAGTTCTTC